The source of this TCR beta chain is a study of T cell changes during pregnancy in multiple sclerosis. The repertoire was sequenced with immunoSEQ multiplex PCR; TCRdb's copy has only in-frame clones and lacks some. The table shows more than 35,000 clones, with almost 90% occurring only once. This clone occurred a few times. The ends were cut back, 5 bases at V and 9 bases at J, with 10 bases in the middle. Germline V gene lookup returns CDR1 SGHTA and CDR2 FQGNSA. The CDR3 runs 11 residues. The specimen comprised CD4+ T cells from peripheral blood mononuclear cells, sampled in the second trimester of pregnancy. The receptor was isolated from a female donor with multiple sclerosis, enrolled in a pregnancy study. V usage is TRBV7-2 and J usage is TRBJ1-1; possibly TRBD1 for D (6 bases). CDR3 bases: TGTGCCAGCAGCCCCGACAGGAAAGCTTTCTTT. As protein: CASSPDRKAFF.